Presented here are 16 T cell receptor beta chains from one specimen sequenced in a study of T cells in localized non-small cell lung cancer. The assay was immunoSEQ multiplex PCR, and TCRdb's table has in-frame clones only and misses some. This table has 130,000 or so clones, roughly 90% appearing once. The sample in question was peripheral blood, obtained before any cancer treatment. These receptors were obtained from a female donor at least 60 years old with stage I lung adenocarcinoma.

The CDR3: CASSPKRENIQYF. Written as DNA, the CDR3 is TGTGCCAGCTCACCCAAGAGGGAAAACATTCAGTACTTC. J is TRBJ2-4 and V is TRBV18; D perhaps matches TRBD2 (5 bases). The V gene's germline CDR1 is KGHSH and CDR2 LQKENI. The CDR3 has 13 amino acids. Trimming left V 3 bases short and J 5 bases short, with 8 bases between.

V and J are TRBV11-2 and TRBJ2-1; 7 nucleotides align to TRBD1. The CDR3 is 14 amino acids. The germline V gene encodes CDR1 SGHAT and CDR2 FQNNGV. Trimming took 6 bases from V and 5 from J; bases not matched to a gene: 7. The CDR3 nucleotides read TGTGCCAGCAGGGACCGGGACAGCCACAATGAGCAGTTCTTC. It encodes CASRDRDSHNEQFF.

This chain connects TRBV29-1 to TRBJ2-7; perhaps D is TRBD1 or TRBD2 (6 bases each). Per the germline V gene, CDR1 is SQVTM and CDR2 is ANQGSEA. V was cut by 4 bases and J by 0 bases, with 19 bases left in between. This CDR3 spans 16 amino acids. The CDR3 DNA reads as TGCAGCGTTGGAGGGGGGCTCCAGGGCAGCTCCTACGAGCAGTACTTC. This translates into CSVGGGLQGSSYEQYF.

The V and J genes are TRBV2 and TRBJ1-2; D gene unclear. Germline V lookup: CDR1 SNHLY, CDR2 FYNNEI. The V end was cut by 4 bases, the J end by 5 bases, with 17 bases between. This CDR3 is 15 amino acids long. The CDR3 region is CASSVGEGSRYGYTF. CDR3 bases: TGTGCCAGCAGTGTTGGTGAGGGAAGTCGATATGGCTACACCTTC. The full variable domain, its missing parts supplied by reference TRBV2 and TRBJ1-2, is EPEVTQTPSHQVTQMGQEVILRCVPISNHLYFYWYRQILGQKVEFLVSFYNNEISEKSEIFDDQFSVERPDGSNFTLKIRSTKLEDSAMYFCASSVGEGSRYGYTFGSGTRLTVV.

The J gene is TRBJ2-7, the V gene TRBV19, with 7 bases aligning to TRBD2. CDR1 LNHDA and CDR2 SQIVND come from the germline V gene (reference sequence). V dropped 1 base and J dropped 0; count of bases not matched to a gene: 3. CDR3 length: 15 residues. CDR3 sequence: CASSIGGGSSYEQYF. The CDR3 nucleotides read TGTGCCAGTAGTATAGGGGGCGGGAGCTCCTACGAGCAGTACTTC.

This sequence joins TRBV28 and TRBJ1-3; D not resolved. With 5 bases removed from V and 1 base from J, the gap between germline ends came to 9 bases. Looked up from germline, CDR1 is MDHEN and CDR2 is SYDVKM. The CDR3 contains 14 residues. CDR3 DNA sequence: TGTGCCAGCAGTAAGACCGCTTCTGGAAACACCATATATTTT. Amino acid sequence: CASSKTASGNTIYF.

As DNA, the CDR3 is TGTGCCACACGGGTAGATGGGGCCAACGTCCTGACTTTC. Amino acids: CATRVDGANVLTF. This chain connects TRBV2 to TRBJ2-6; D remains ambiguous. Germline V gene sequence: CDR1 SNHLY, CDR2 FYNNEI. The CDR3 extends over 13 amino acids. The V and J ends lost 10 bases and 3 bases respectively, with 10 bases between them.

This rearrangement joins TRBV4-1 to TRBJ2-3, with D maybe TRBD2 (6 bases). This CDR3 region has 16 residues. V dropped 0 bases and J dropped 5 bases, with 15 bases sitting between them. Germline V lookup: CDR1 MGHRA, CDR2 YSYEKL. The CDR3 sequence: CASSQDGSGPRDTQYF. The CDR3 nucleotides read TGCGCCAGCAGCCAAGATGGGAGCGGGCCCCGAGATACGCAGTATTTT.

The chain joins TRBV5-1 to TRBJ2-7; D call uncertain. The CDR3 covers 11 residues. In germline, CDR1 is SGHRS, CDR2 YFSETQ. V dropped 0 bases and J dropped 6 bases, with 4 bases sitting between them. The CDR3 nucleotides are TGCGCCAGCAGCTTGGGGCCCGAGCAGTACTTC. Translated, it gives CASSLGPEQYF.

The J gene is TRBJ2-1, the V gene TRBV7-6; D gene ambiguous. The CDR3 loop spans 15 amino acids. CDR1 is SGHVS, CDR2 FNYEAQ, per germline. V lost 1 base and J lost 3, with 10 bases in between. In DNA, the CDR3 is TGTGCCAGCAGCTTAGAAGGGCCCCTCTACAATGAGCAGTTCTTC. It is translated as CASSLEGPLYNEQFF. The full variable domain, with the rest looked up from reference TRBV7-6 and TRBJ2-1, is GAGVSQSPRYKVTKRGQDVALRCDPISGHVSLYWYRQALGQGPEFLTYFNYEAQQDKSGLPNDRFSAERPEGSISTLTIQRTEQRDSAMYRCASSLEGPLYNEQFFGPGTRLTVL.

The chain is built from TRBV5-8 and TRBJ2-5, with D perhaps matching TRBD1 (6 bases). The CDR3 length is 16 residues. Looked up from germline, CDR1 is SGHTS and CDR2 is YDEGEE. The V gene lost 1 base and the J gene lost 0 bases, with 13 bases spanning the gap. CDR3 amino acids: CASSLFGQLNQETQYF. DNA for the CDR3: TGTGCCAGCAGCTTGTTCGGACAGCTGAACCAAGAGACCCAGTACTTC.

The chain has TRBV5-5 and TRBJ1-2; 7 bases map to TRBD1. V was pared by 0 bases and J by 1 base, with 3 bases of the junction left unmatched. The CDR3 has 15 amino acids. The germline CDR1 and CDR2 sequences are SGHKS and YYEKEE (reference sequence). CDR3 in DNA: TGTGCCAGCAGCTTGGGGGACAGCAGTAACTATGGCTACACCTTC. Protein product: CASSLGDSSNYGYTF.

The V and J genes are TRBV15 and TRBJ2-7, with D tentatively TRBD1 (5 bases). CDR1 and CDR2 from the germline V gene are LNHNV and YYDKDF (reference sequence). The CDR3 extends over 13 amino acids. The germline V and J ends were trimmed by 3 bases and 3 bases, with 9 bases remaining between them. CDR3 loop: CATSRDTNYEQYF. CDR3 nucleotides: TGTGCCACCAGCAGGGACACCAACTACGAGCAGTACTTC. Full variable domain (rest looked up from reference TRBV15 and TRBJ2-7): DAMVIQNPRYQVTQFGKPVTLSCSQTLNHNVMYWYQQKSSQAPKLLFHYYDKDFNNEADTPDNFQSRRPNTSFCFLDIRSPGLGDTAMYLCATSRDTNYEQYFGPGTRLTVT.

V usage is TRBV5-5 and J usage is TRBJ2-7; TRBD1 agrees at 8 bases. This CDR3 has 15 amino acids. With 4 bases clipped from V and 2 bases from J, the junction kept 8 bases outside the gene matches. Per germline, CDR1 SGHKS and CDR2 YYEKEE (reference sequence). The CDR3 protein is CASSPLDRVTYEQYF. The DNA for the CDR3 is TGTGCCAGCAGCCCCCTGGACAGGGTCACCTACGAGCAGTACTTC.

The CDR3 DNA follows: TGTGCCAGCAGCCGCGCGGGACAGGGGCACGGAAGGTTGTTTTTT. It codes for CASSRAGQGHGRLFF. The chain employs TRBV5-6 and TRBJ1-4; 10 positions agree with TRBD1. The CDR3 runs to 15 residues. J was trimmed by 15 bases and V by 4 bases; bases with no gene match: 15. CDR1 and CDR2 from the germline V gene are SGHDT and YYEEEE.

The V gene is TRBV7-8, the J gene TRBJ2-1; TRBD2 matches at 7 bases. J lost 2 bases, V lost 5 bases, and 6 bases had no gene match. There are 15 residues in the CDR3. Germline loops: CDR1 SGHVS, CDR2 FQNEAQ. Here the CDR3 reads CASSVSGSTYNEQFF. CDR3 DNA: TGTGCCAGCAGCGTTAGCGGGTCAACCTACAATGAGCAGTTCTTC.